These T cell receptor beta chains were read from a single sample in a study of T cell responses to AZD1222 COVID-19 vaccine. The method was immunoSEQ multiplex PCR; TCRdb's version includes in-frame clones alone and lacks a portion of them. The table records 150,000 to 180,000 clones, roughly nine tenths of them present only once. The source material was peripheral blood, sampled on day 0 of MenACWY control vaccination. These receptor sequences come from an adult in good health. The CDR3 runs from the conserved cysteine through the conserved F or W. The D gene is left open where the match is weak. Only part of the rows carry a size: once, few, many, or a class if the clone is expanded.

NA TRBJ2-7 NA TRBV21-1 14 CASSNCGQYYEQYF TGTGCCAGCAGCAATTGCGGACAGTACTACGAGCAGTACTTC
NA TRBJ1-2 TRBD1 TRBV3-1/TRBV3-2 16 CASSQVEVRGPGGYTF TGTGCCAGCAGCCAAGTGGAGGTCAGGGGGCCCGGTGGCTACACCTTC
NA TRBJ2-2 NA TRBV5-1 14 CASSVSLGTGELFF TGCGCCAGCAGCGTGTCCCTAGGGACCGGGGAGCTGTTTTTT
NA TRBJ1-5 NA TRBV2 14 CASSRGGANQPQHF TGTGCCAGCAGTAGGGGGGGGGCGAATCAGCCCCAGCATTTT
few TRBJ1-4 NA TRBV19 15 CASSPNPPTNEKLFF TGTGCCAGTAGTCCCAACCCCCCAACTAATGAAAAACTGTTTTTT
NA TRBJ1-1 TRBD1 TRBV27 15 CASSQTGTGGTEAFF TGTGCCAGCAGCCAGACCGGGACAGGGGGCACTGAAGCTTTCTTT
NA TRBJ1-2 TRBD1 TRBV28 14 CASSPGTGPTGYTF TGTGCCAGCAGTCCGGGGACAGGGCCTACTGGCTACACCTTC
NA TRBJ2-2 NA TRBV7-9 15 CASSPKGVGTGELFF TGTGCCAGCAGCCCCAAGGGAGTCGGGACCGGGGAGCTGTTTTTT
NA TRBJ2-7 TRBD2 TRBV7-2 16 CASSRILAVGSYEQYF TGTGCCAGCAGCCGCATACTAGCGGTCGGCTCCTACGAGCAGTACTTC
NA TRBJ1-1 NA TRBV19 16 CASSIRGAVENTEAFF TGTGCCAGTAGTATAAGGGGGGCAGTCGAGAACACTGAAGCTTTCTTT
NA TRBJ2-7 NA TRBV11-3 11 CASSDTYEQYF TGTGCCAGCAGCGATACCTACGAGCAGTACTTC
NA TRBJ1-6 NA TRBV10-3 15 CAISESTGDQGPLHF TGTGCCATCAGTGAGTCGACTGGAGATCAGGGCCCCCTCCACTTT
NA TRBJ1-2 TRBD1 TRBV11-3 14 CASSPTQGNYGYTF TGTGCCAGCAGCCCAACACAGGGGAACTATGGCTACACCTTC
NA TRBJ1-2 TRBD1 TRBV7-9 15 CASSSSGTGDGGYTF TGTGCCAGCAGCTCGTCCGGGACAGGGGATGGTGGCTACACCTTC
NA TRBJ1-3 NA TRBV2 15 CASAPNTGPGNTIYF TGTGCCAGCGCCCCAAATACAGGGCCTGGAAACACCATATATTTT
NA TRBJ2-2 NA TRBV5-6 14 CASSWDSSPGELFF TGTGCCAGCAGCTGGGACTCCTCCCCCGGGGAGCTGTTTTTT
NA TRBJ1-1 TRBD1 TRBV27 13 CASSLTGHTEAFF TGTGCCAGCAGTTTGACAGGGCACACTGAAGCTTTCTTT
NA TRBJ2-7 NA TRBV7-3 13 CASSSGRRNEQYF TGTGCCAGCAGCTCGGGACGCCGCAACGAGCAGTACTTC
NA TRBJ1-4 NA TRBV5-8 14 CASSLSSANEKLFF TGTGCCAGCAGCTTGAGTTCAGCTAATGAAAAACTGTTTTTT
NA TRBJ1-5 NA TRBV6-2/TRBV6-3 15 CASSYKGYSNQPQHF TGTGCCAGCAGTTACAAAGGGTATAGCAATCAGCCCCAGCATTTT
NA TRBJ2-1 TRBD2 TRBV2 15 CASIELGRGVNEQFF TGTGCCAGCATCGAATTGGGGCGGGGGGTTAATGAGCAGTTCTTC
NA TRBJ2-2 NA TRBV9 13 CASSRSWTGELFF TGTGCCAGCAGCCGGTCGTGGACCGGGGAGCTGTTTTTT
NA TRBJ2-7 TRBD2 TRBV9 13 CASSVGREGEQYF TGTGCCAGCAGCGTAGGGCGGGAGGGGGAGCAGTACTTC
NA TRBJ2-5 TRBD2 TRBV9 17 CASSVTGTSGGQETQYF TGTGCCAGCAGCGTAACAGGGACTAGCGGGGGCCAAGAGACCCAGTACTTC
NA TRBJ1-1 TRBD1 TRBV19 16 CASTIGGTGRVAEAFF TGTGCCAGTACCATCGGGGGGACAGGGAGAGTCGCTGAAGCTTTCTTT
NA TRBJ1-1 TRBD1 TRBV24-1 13 CATRDRANTEAFF TGTGCCACCAGGGACAGGGCGAACACTGAAGCTTTCTTT
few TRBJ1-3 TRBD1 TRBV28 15 CASSSTGGGGNTIYF TGTGCCAGCAGCTCGACAGGGGGCGGTGGAAACACCATATATTTT
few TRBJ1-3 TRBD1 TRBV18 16 CASSPWQGGTGNTIYF TGTGCCAGCTCACCTTGGCAGGGGGGCACTGGAAACACCATATATTTT
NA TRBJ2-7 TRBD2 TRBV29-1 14 CSVGAGGSSYEQYF TGCAGCGTTGGGGCGGGAGGATCCTCCTACGAGCAGTACTTC
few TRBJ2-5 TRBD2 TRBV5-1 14 CASRFGLAGSTQYF TGCGCCAGCAGGTTCGGACTAGCGGGTAGTACCCAGTACTTC
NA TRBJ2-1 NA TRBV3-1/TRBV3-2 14 CASSQGLGGNEQFF TGTGCCAGCAGCCAAGGCTTGGGGGGCAATGAGCAGTTCTTC
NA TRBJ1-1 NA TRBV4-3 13 CASSLGGGTEAFF TGCGCCAGCAGCCTAGGCGGGGGAACTGAAGCTTTCTTT
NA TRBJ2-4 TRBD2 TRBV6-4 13 CASSDREGDIQYF TGTGCCAGCAGTGACAGGGAGGGTGACATTCAGTACTTC
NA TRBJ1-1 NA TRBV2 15 CASRAPTGLGAEAFF TGTGCCAGCAGAGCTCCCACAGGGCTCGGCGCTGAAGCTTTCTTT
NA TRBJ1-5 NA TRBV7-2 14 CASSNRDINQPQHF TGTGCCAGCAGCAACCGGGACATCAATCAGCCCCAGCATTTT
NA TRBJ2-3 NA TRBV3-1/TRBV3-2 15 CASSQEIRDEDTQYF TGTGCCAGCAGCCAAGAAATAAGGGACGAAGATACGCAGTATTTT
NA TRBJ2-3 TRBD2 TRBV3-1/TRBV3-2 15 CATLNRGGLTDTQYF TGTGCCACCCTAAATCGGGGGGGCCTCACAGATACGCAGTATTTT
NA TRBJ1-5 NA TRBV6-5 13 CASSYSVWQPQHF TGTGCCAGCAGTTACTCGGTGTGGCAGCCCCAGCATTTT
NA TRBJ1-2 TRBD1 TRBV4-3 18 CASSQDLGTGASYYGYTF TGCGCCAGCAGCCAAGATTTGGGGACAGGGGCGTCCTACTATGGCTACACCTTC
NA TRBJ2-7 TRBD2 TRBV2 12 CASSELAVQQYF TGTGCCAGCAGTGAACTAGCGGTCCAGCAGTACTTC
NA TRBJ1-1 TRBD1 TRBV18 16 CASSPISWTGDTEAFF TGTGCCAGCTCACCAATATCTTGGACAGGGGACACTGAAGCTTTCTTT
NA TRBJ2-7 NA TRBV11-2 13 CASSLSHLPEQYF TGTGCCAGCAGCTTAAGCCATTTGCCCGAGCAGTACTTC
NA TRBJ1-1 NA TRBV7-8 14 CASSLEARGTEAFF TGTGCCAGCAGCTTAGAGGCCAGGGGTACTGAAGCTTTCTTT
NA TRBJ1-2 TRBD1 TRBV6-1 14 CASSEDRGHSGYTF TGTGCCAGCAGTGAAGACAGGGGGCACTCTGGCTACACCTTC
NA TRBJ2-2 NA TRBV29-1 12 CSVYRDTGELFF TGCAGCGTGTACAGGGACACCGGGGAGCTGTTTTTT
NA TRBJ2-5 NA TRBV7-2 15 CASSLGQASLETQYF TGTGCCAGCAGCTTAGGACAGGCAAGCTTAGAGACCCAGTACTTC
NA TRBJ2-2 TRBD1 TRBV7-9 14 CASRPTGGTGELFF TGTGCCAGCAGGCCGACAGGGGGCACCGGGGAGCTGTTTTTT
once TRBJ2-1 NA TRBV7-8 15 CASSPSRVGYNEQFF TGTGCCAGCAGCCCCTCCCGGGTAGGGTACAATGAGCAGTTCTTC
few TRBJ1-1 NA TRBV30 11 CAWRYGSEAFF TGTGCCTGGAGATACGGGTCTGAAGCTTTCTTT
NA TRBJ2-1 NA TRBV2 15 CASSVERAFDNEQFF TGTGCCAGCAGTGTTGAAAGGGCGTTCGACAATGAGCAGTTCTTC
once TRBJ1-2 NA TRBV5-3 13 CARSLGGNYGYTF TGTGCCAGAAGCTTGGGAGGGAACTATGGCTACACCTTC
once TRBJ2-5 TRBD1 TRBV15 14 CATSIRQGGETQYF TGTGCCACCAGCATTAGACAGGGTGGAGAGACCCAGTACTTC
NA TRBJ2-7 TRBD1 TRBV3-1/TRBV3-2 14 CASSRWDRGPEQYF TGTGCCAGCAGCCGTTGGGACAGGGGGCCCGAGCAGTACTTC